This T cell receptor beta chain originates from a study of human T cells and chemical hapten exposure. Germline V gives CDR1 DFQATT, CDR2 SNEGSKA (reference sequence). V shed 0 bases and J 0 bases; nucleotides not matched to a gene: 7. The CDR3 runs to 16 residues. Time point denoted: patch test 3, about 24 weeks after DPC sensitization. Sample treatment: therapeutic diphenylcyclopropenone sensitization with weekly scalp DPC. Blood draws preceded each patch test application. One entry per CDR3 protein, called by TCRdb with MiXCR from the RACE reads. The repertoire holds 190,000 or so distinct CDR3 sequences, with approximately 24% as singletons.

The specimen comprised whole blood, sampled in connection with sensitization to the hapten diphenylcyclopropenone (DPC). The J gene is TRBJ1-1, the V gene TRBV20-1; 7 bases match TRBD1. The receptor comes from a woman aged 40-49 years with alopecia areata. Some clones in this sample may be carry-over from other donors' samples. In nucleotides, the CDR3 is TGCAGTGCTAGAGATCCCCCCGGACAGGTGAACACTGAAGCTTTCTTT. It is translated as CSARDPPGQVNTEAFF.